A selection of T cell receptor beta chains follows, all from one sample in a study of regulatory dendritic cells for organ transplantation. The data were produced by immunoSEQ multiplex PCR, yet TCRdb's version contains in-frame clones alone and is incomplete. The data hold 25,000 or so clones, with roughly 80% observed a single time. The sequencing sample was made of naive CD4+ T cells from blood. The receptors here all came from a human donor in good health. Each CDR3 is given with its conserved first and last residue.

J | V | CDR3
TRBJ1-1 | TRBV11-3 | CASSLRQGATEAFF
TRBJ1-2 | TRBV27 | CASSFQAGYGYTF
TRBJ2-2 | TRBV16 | CASSLQGSTGELFF
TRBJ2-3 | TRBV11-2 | CASSFGGTMASTDTQYF
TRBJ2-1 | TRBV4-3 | CASSKGRGFYNEQFF
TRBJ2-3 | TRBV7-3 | CASSLTGGLAGEDDTQYF
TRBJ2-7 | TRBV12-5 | CASGLGAFDEQYF
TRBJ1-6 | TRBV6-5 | CASSYGSEGRGSPLHF
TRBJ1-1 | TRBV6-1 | CASSGLWGLDTYEAFF
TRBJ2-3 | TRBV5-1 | CASTRRGGGTDTQYF
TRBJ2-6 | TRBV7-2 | CASSPNGGSGANVLTF
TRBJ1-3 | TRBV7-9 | CASSSTDRVISGNTIYF
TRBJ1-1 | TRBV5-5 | CASSLGTGTEAFF
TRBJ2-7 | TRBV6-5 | CASSYADRSGEQYF
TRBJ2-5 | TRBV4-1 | CASRQGALLETQYF
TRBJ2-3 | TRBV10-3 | CAISNSGTGPHSSTDTQYF
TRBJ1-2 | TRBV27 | CASSFWDRAFYGYTF
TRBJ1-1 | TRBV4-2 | CASSHDWRNTEAFF
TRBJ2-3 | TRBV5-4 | CASSSPVAGFTDTQYF
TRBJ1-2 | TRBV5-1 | CASSRLTGGESRGYTF
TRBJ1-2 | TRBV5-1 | CASSLADSTGDGYTF
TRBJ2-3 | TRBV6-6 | CASSRDSITDTQYF
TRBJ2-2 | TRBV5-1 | CASSWVPPGLANTGELFF
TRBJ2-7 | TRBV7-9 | CASSSQIGGTGTYEQYF
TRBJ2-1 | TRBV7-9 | CASSLEFSREQFF
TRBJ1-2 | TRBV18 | CASSFDEGGDGYTF
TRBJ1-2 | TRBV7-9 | CASSAASGVGYTF
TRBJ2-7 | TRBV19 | CASSIRGTYEQYF
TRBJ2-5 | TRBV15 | CATSIPGLLQETQYF
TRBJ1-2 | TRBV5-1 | CASSPGGDYGYTF
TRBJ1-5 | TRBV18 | CASSPSGVSSNQPQHF
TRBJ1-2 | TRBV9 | CASSVDSGGSGYTF
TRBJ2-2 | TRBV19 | CASRAPGQNTGELFF
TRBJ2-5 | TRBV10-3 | CAISGLLATQETQYF
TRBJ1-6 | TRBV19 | CARGLAPLHF
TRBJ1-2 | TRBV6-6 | CASSLDRGYGYTF
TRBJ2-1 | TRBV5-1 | CASSLRLAQGNEQFF
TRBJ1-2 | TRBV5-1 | CASSLERGGNYGYTF
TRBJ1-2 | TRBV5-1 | CASSLGGQNYGYTF
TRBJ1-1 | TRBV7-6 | CASSGGQGLGTEAFF
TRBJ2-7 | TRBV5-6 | CASSLMVSGGSFSSYEQYF
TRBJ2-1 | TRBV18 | CASSPGTDNEQFF
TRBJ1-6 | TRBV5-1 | CASRDGAVTNSPLHF
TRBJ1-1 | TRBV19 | CASSLGQGNTEAFF
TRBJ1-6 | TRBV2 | CASKPRQVNNSPLHF